What follows is one T cell receptor beta chain and its context. This CDR3 contains 16 residues. In germline, CDR1 is LGHNA, CDR2 YSLEER. V shed 6 bases and J shed 5 bases, with 17 bases lying between them. These data originate in a study of T cell responses to AZD1222 COVID-19 vaccine. The repertoire was sequenced with immunoSEQ multiplex PCR; TCRdb's copy has only in-frame clones and lacks some. Here the sample spans approximately 100,000 clones, almost 90% being singletons. The specimen comprised peripheral blood, sampled on day 0 of AZD1222 vaccination. This receptor was taken from an adult in good health. The J gene is TRBJ1-6, the V gene TRBV4-3, with D perhaps TRBD1 (5 bases). CDR3 protein: CASRPAEDIDNSPLHF. CDR3 DNA: TGCGCCAGCAGGCCGGCGGAGGACATAGATAATTCACCCCTCCACTTT.